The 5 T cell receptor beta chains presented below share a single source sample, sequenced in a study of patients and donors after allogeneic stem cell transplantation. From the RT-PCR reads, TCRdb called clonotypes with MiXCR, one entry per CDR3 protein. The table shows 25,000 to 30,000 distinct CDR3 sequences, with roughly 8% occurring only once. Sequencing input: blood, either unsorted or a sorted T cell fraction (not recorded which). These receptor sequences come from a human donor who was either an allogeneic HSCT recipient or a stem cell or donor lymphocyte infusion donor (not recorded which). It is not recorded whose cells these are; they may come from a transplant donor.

CDR3 nucleotides: TGTGCTAGTGGTTTGAAGGTGGGCGCTAGTCAGCAGTACTTC. This codes for CASGLKVGASQQYF. The chain links TRBV12-5 to TRBJ2-7; D call uncertain. V lost 2 bases to trimming and J lost 8 bases, with 16 bases between them. Germline CDR1 is LGHNT and CDR2 is FRNRAP. The CDR3 contains 14 residues.

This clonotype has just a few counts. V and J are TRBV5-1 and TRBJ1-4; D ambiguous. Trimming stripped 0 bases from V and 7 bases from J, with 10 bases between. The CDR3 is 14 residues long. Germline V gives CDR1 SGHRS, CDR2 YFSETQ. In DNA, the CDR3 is TGCGCCAGCAGCTTGGTTTCAGGTACTGAAAAACTGTTTTTT. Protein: CASSLVSGTEKLFF.

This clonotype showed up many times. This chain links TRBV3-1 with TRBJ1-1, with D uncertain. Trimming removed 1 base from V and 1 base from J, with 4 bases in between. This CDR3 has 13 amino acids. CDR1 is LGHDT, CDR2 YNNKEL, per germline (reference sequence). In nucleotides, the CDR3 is TGTGCCAGCAGCCAAGCCGGGAACACTGAAGCTTTCTTT. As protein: CASSQAGNTEAFF.

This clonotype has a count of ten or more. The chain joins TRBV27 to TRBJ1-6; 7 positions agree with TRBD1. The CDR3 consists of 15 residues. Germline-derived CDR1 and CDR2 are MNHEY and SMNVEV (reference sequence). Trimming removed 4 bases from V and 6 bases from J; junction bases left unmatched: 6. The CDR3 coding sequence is TGTGCCAGCAGTTGGGGGGACAGACCTAATTCACCCCTCCACTTT. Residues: CASSWGDRPNSPLHF.

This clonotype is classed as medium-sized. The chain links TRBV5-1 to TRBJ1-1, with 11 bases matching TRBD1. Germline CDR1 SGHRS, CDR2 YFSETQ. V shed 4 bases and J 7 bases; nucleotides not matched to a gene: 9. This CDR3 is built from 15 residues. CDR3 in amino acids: CASSPRTGGEGEAFF. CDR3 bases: TGCGCCAGCAGCCCTCGGACAGGGGGCGAGGGTGAAGCTTTCTTT.